This TCR beta chain was recorded in a study of graft-versus-host responses after intestinal transplantation. Assay: immunoSEQ multiplex PCR; the TCRdb copy retains only in-frame clones and omits some. Here the sample spans about 120,000 clones, roughly 93% being singletons. Germline V gene lookup returns CDR1 SGHKS and CDR2 YYEKEE (reference sequence). Trimming took off 4 bases at V and 4 bases at J, with 14 bases between the two ends. This CDR3 is 15 amino acids long. In the case of this clone: Its antigen is not identified.

The chain has TRBV5-5 and TRBJ1-4; D gene ambiguous. The sequence came from a human donor who was the organ donor for an intestinal transplant. This material consisted of unstimulated CD8+ T cells sorted from spleen or lymph node cells, taken before transplant. CDR3 sequence: CASSAVGVYNEKLFF. In DNA form, the CDR3 reads TGTGCCAGCAGCGCTGTAGGAGTCTATAATGAAAAACTGTTTTTT.